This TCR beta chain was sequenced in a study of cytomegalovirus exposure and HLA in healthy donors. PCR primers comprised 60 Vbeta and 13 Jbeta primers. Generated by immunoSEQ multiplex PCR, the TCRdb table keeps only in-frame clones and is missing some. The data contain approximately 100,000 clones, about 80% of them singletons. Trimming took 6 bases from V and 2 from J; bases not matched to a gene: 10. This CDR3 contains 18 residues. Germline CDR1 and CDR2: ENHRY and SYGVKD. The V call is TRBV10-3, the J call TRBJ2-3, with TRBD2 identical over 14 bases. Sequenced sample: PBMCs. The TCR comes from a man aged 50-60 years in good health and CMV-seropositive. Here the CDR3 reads CAISGTSGSPGNTDTQYF. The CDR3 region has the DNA TGTGCCATCAGCGGGACTAGCGGGAGCCCCGGGAACACAGATACGCAGTATTTT.